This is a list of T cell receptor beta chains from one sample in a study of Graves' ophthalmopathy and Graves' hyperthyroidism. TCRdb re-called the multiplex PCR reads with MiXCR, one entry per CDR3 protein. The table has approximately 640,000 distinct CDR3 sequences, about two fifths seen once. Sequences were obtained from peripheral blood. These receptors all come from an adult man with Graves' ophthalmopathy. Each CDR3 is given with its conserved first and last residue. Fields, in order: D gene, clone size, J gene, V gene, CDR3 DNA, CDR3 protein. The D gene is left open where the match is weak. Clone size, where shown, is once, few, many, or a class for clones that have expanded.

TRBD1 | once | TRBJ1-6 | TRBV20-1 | TGCAGTGCTAGACAGGGGGCTGGCAATCAGCCCCTCCACTTT | CSARQGAGNQPLHF
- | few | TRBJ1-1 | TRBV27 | TGTGCCAGCTTATCCTACAGGGATGGGATGAACACTGAAGCTTTCTTT | CASLSYRDGMNTEAFF
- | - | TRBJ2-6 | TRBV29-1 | TGCAGCGCTGAGGCCCGGGACTCTGAAAACTACTCTGGGACCAACGTCCTGACTTTC | CSAEARDSENYSGTNVLTF
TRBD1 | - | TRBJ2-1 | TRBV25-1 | TGTGCCAGCAGTGGCAACTCCGGGACAGGGGAATTCGATGAGCAGTTCTTC | CASSGNSGTGEFDEQFF
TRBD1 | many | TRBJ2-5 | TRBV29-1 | TGCAGCGGAGAAGATACAGGGGGCTTGGAGACCCAGTACTTC | CSGEDTGGLETQYF
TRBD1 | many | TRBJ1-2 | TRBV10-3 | TGTGCCATCAGTGAGTCGCCGGACAGGGGAACCCCGTCGGGCTACACCTTC | CAISESPDRGTPSGYTF
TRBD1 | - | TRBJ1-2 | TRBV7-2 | TGTGCCAGCAGCTTGTATCAGGGGGTAGAAGGCCACACCTTC | CASSLYQGVEGHTF
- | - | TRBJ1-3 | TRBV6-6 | TGTGCCAACATAGACGGGTTCTCTGGAAACACCATATATTTT | CANIDGFSGNTIYF
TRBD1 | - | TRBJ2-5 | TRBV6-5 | TGTGCCAGCAGTTACTCGTGGACAGGGGTGGAGACCCAGTACTTC | CASSYSWTGVETQYF
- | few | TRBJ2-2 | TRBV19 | TGTGCCGGGGGCTCGGGACCTCCGGGGGAGCTGTTTTTT | CAGGSGPPGELFF
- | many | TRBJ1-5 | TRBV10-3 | TGTGCCATCAGTGAGGCTCGCGGGCAGGCAAAGGGGCATCAGCCCCAGCATTTT | CAISEARGQAKGHQPQHF
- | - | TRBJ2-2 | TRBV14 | TGTGCCAGCAGCCAAGACGGTGCGGGTTATCCCGGGGAGCTGTCTTTT | CASSQDGAGYPGELSF
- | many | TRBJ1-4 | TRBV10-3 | TGTGCCATCAGTGAGTTCGGGGGGACCAGGGATCGAAAACTGTTTTTT | CAISEFGGTRDRKLFF
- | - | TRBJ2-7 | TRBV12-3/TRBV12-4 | TGTGCCAGCAGTTTGGGAGGTTATAGCTCCTACGAGCAGTACTTC | CASSLGGYSSYEQYF
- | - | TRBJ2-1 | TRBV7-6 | TGTGCCAGCAGCCCCGGCTGGGCAGGGCGCGATGAGCAGTTCTTC | CASSPGWAGRDEQFF
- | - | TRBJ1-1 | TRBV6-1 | TGTGCCAGCAGTGAAGGATGGGGGGTGGTACGCTGGTCTGAAGCTTTCTTT | CASSEGWGVVRWSEAFF
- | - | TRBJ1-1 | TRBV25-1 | TGTGCCAGCAGCGTTGGGGGGAAGAGTAACACTGAAGCTTTCTTT | CASSVGGKSNTEAFF
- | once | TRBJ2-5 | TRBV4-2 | TGTGCCAGCTCGGAGGGGGCCGAGACCCAGTGCTTC | CASSEGAETQCF
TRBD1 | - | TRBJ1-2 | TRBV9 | TGTGCCAGCAGCGTAGAGGACAGGGCCGCTAACTATGGCTACACCTTC | CASSVEDRAANYGYTF
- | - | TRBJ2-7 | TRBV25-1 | TGTGCCACCTCAGGGGTCCACGAGCAGTACTTC | CATSGVHEQYF
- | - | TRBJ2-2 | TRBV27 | TGTGCCAGCAGACCCGGACTGAACACCGGGGAGCTGTTTTTT | CASRPGLNTGELFF
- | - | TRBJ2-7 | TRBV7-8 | TGTGCCAGCAGCTTACACGGGAGATACTACGAGCAGTACTTC | CASSLHGRYYEQYF
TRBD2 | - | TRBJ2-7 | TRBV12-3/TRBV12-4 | TGTGCCAGCAGTTCTAGCGGGAGGGCCATGTACGAGCAGTACTTC | CASSSSGRAMYEQYF
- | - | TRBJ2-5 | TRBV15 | TGTGCCACCAGCGTCGCCCGAGGGGTCCAAGAGACCCAGTACTTC | CATSVARGVQETQYF
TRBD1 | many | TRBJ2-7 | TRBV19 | TGTGCCAGTAGCGGGACAGGAAACACCTACGAGCAGTACTTC | CASSGTGNTYEQYF
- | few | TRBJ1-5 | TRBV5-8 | TGTGCCAGCAGCGCGGGATCCTCCCATCAGCCCCAGCATTTT | CASSAGSSHQPQHF
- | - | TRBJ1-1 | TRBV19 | TGTGCTAGAGAAGGGGGGAACACTGAAGCTTTCTTT | CAREGGNTEAFF
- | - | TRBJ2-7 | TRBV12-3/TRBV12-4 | TGTGCCAGCAGTTTAGCTATCGGGGCGTCTACATCCTACGAGCAGTACTTC | CASSLAIGASTSYEQYF
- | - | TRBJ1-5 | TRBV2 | TGTGCCAGCAGTTTCAGTAGCGGGGGGCCCCAGCATTTT | CASSFSSGGPQHF
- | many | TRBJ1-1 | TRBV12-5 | TGTGCTAGTGGACGGACAGCGAACACTGAAGCTTTCTTT | CASGRTANTEAFF
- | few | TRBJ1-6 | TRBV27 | TGTGCCAGCACCCAGGGCGACTTAAAGTATTCACCCCTCCACTTT | CASTQGDLKYSPLHF
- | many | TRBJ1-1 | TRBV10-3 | TGTGCCACGCAGTGGCAAGAAATGAACACTGAAGCTTTCTTT | CATQWQEMNTEAFF
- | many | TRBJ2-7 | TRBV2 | TGTGCCAGCAGTGAACTTGGGGCACGATCCTACGAGCAGTACTTC | CASSELGARSYEQYF
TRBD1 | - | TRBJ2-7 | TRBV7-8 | TGTGCCAGGTGGGACAGAAGTCCCTACGAGCAGTACTTC | CARWDRSPYEQYF
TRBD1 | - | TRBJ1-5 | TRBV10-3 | TGTGCCATCAGTGAGGCGAAGGACAGGGTTGGTGATCAGCCCCAGCATTTT | CAISEAKDRVGDQPQHF
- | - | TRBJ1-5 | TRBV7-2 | TGTGCCAGCAGCCAAGATTGGGAAGGGGGGGGGACGAATCAGCCCCAGCATTTT | CASSQDWEGGGTNQPQHF
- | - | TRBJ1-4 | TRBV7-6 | TGTGCCAGCAGGGGTGGGCTTCTCGGGAGAGAAAAACTGTTTTTT | CASRGGLLGREKLFF
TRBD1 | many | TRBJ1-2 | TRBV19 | TGTGCCAGTAACGACAGGGGGCTAGTTAACTATGGCTACACCTTC | CASNDRGLVNYGYTF
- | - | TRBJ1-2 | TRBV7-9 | TGTGCCAGCAGCTCAGTGGGCTCTGGAAACTATGGCTACACCTTC | CASSSVGSGNYGYTF
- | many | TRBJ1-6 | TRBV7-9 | TGTGCCAGCAGCCAGGTGGGGGAACAGGCTTACTCACCCCTCCACTTT | CASSQVGEQAYSPLHF
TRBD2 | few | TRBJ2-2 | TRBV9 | TGTGCCAGCAGCCCCCGTCCGGGGGGGTACGGGCCCGGGGAGCTGTTTTTT | CASSPRPGGYGPGELFF
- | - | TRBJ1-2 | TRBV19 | TGTGCCGGTAGCCTCCAGGGAAGATATGGCTACACCTTC | CAGSLQGRYGYTF
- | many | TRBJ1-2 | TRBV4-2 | TGTGCCAGCAGCTTCACGGGGGAAGGAGGCTACACCTTC | CASSFTGEGGYTF
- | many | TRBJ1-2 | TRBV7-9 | TGTGCCAGCAGCTTAGGAGTCCCTCACTATGGCTACACCTTC | CASSLGVPHYGYTF
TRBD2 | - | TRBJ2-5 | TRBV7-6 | TGTGCCAGCAGGGAACTAGCGGGGGAGTATGAGACCCAGTACTTC | CASRELAGEYETQYF
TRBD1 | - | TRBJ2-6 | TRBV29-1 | TGCAGCGTAGAGGGACAGGGCCCTGAAGCTTTC | CSVEGQGPEAF
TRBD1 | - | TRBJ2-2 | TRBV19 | TGTGCCAGTAGTAGGACAGGGACGAACACCGGGGAGCTGCTTTTT | CASSRTGTNTGELLF
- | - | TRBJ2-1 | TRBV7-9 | TGTGCCAGCAGCTTCCGGACCAATTACAATGAGCAGTTCTTC | CASSFRTNYNEQFF
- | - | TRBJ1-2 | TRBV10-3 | TGTGCCATCAGTACCGAGGGTCGGTATGGCTACACCTTC | CAISTEGRYGYTF
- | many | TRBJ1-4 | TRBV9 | TGTGCCAGCAGCGTAGGGAGCCGGGGGGACGAAAAACTGTTTTTT | CASSVGSRGDEKLFF
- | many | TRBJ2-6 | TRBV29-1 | TGCAGCGTTGAAGATTCCAGGGCTTCTGGGGCCAACGTCCTGACTTTC | CSVEDSRASGANVLTF
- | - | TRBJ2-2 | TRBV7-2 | TGTGCCAGCAGGGGGGGCATCGGGGAGCTGTTTTTT | CASRGGIGELFF
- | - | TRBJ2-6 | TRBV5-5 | TGTGCCAGCAGCGGGGCAGGGGTTCTCTCTGGGGCCAACGTCCTGACTTTC | CASSGAGVLSGANVLTF
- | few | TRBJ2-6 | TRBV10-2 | TGCGCCAGCAGTGAGTCAAAGGGGACCTCTGGGGCCAACGTCCTGACTTTC | CASSESKGTSGANVLTF
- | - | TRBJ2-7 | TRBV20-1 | TGCAGTGTCCCCACGGGGGGCCTCTCCTACGAGCAGTACTTC | CSVPTGGLSYEQYF
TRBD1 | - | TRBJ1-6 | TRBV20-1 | TGCAGTGCTAGCGATGGACAGGGGGCTTCACCCCTCCACTTT | CSASDGQGASPLHF
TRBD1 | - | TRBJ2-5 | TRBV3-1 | TGTGCCAGCAGCCAAGATCCCTGGACAGGGAAGACCCAGTACTTC | CASSQDPWTGKTQYF
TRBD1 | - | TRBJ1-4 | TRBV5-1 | TGCGCCAGCAGCTCAGGACAGGGCACAGCTAATGAAAAACTGTTTTTT | CASSSGQGTANEKLFF
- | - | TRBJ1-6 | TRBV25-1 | TGTGCTAGAGATGCAGGGGCGGAAGGTTCACCCCTCCACTTT | CARDAGAEGSPLHF
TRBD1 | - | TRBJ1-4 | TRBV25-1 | TGTGCCAGCAGTGACCCACGGGGGACAGGGACGGTTCATGAAAAACTGTTTTTT | CASSDPRGTGTVHEKLFF